These T cell receptor beta chains were read from a single sample in a study of blood T cell repertoires in COVID-19. Clones were read by immunoSEQ multiplex PCR, and TCRdb kept only the in-frame ones, dropping some. The sample has approximately 72,000 clones, 84% seen once. The material sequenced was peripheral blood. The source of these receptors is a man aged 50-60 years with active COVID-19. The CDR3 runs from the conserved cysteine through the conserved F or W. D genes are given only for firm matches. A clone size is listed for some rows: how often the clone was seen (once, few, many), or a class if it is expanded.

len: 17; v_gene: TRBV7-9; j_gene: TRBJ1-1; abundance: -; d_gene: TRBD1; CDR3aa: CASSAVGTGIMNTEAFF; CDR3nt: TGTGCCAGCAGCGCGGTCGGGACAGGGATAATGAACACTGAAGCTTTCTTT
len: 14; v_gene: TRBV5-6; j_gene: TRBJ2-7; abundance: -; d_gene: -; CDR3aa: CASSLELGAREQYF; CDR3nt: TGTGCCAGCAGCTTGGAGCTGGGGGCGCGTGAGCAGTACTTC
len: 13; v_gene: TRBV7-9; j_gene: TRBJ2-5; abundance: -; d_gene: -; CDR3aa: CASSLRDKETQYF; CDR3nt: TGTGCCAGCAGCTTAAGGGACAAAGAGACCCAGTACTTC
len: 13; v_gene: TRBV5-1; j_gene: TRBJ1-1; abundance: -; d_gene: -; CDR3aa: CASSMTPGTEAFF; CDR3nt: TGCGCCAGCAGTATGACCCCGGGAACTGAAGCTTTCTTT
len: 14; v_gene: TRBV9; j_gene: TRBJ2-5; abundance: few; d_gene: -; CDR3aa: CASSVGGPGETQYF; CDR3nt: TGTGCCAGCAGCGTAGGGGGGCCTGGGGAGACCCAGTACTTC
len: 14; v_gene: TRBV3-1/TRBV3-2; j_gene: TRBJ2-1; abundance: -; d_gene: TRBD2; CDR3aa: CASSRIQREGEQFF; CDR3nt: TGTGCCAGCAGCCGGATCCAGCGGGAGGGTGAGCAGTTCTTC
len: 16; v_gene: TRBV10-2; j_gene: TRBJ2-1; abundance: -; d_gene: -; CDR3aa: CASSEIEAPVPNEQFF; CDR3nt: TGCGCCAGCAGTGAAATCGAGGCACCCGTTCCCAATGAGCAGTTCTTC
len: 15; v_gene: TRBV2; j_gene: TRBJ1-3; abundance: few; d_gene: -; CDR3aa: CASSELTGSGNTIYF; CDR3nt: TGTGCCAGCAGTGAGCTCACAGGGTCTGGAAACACCATATATTTT
len: 15; v_gene: TRBV5-1; j_gene: TRBJ2-3; abundance: -; d_gene: -; CDR3aa: CASSLVLTSHDTQYF; CDR3nt: TGCGCCAGCAGCTTGGTGCTGACTAGTCATGATACGCAGTATTTT
len: 14; v_gene: TRBV7-9; j_gene: TRBJ1-2; abundance: few; d_gene: TRBD1; CDR3aa: CASSQTGGGNGYTF; CDR3nt: TGTGCCAGCAGCCAGACAGGGGGCGGGAATGGCTACACCTTC
len: 15; v_gene: TRBV19; j_gene: TRBJ2-1; abundance: -; d_gene: -; CDR3aa: CASSIRGAGYNEQFF; CDR3nt: TGTGCCAGTAGTATACGGGGTGCCGGCTACAATGAGCAGTTCTTC
len: 16; v_gene: TRBV13; j_gene: TRBJ1-2; abundance: -; d_gene: TRBD1; CDR3aa: CASSSYPGQGAGGYTF; CDR3nt: TGTGCCAGCAGCTCCTACCCGGGACAGGGGGCCGGTGGCTACACCTTC
len: 14; v_gene: TRBV29-1; j_gene: TRBJ1-1; abundance: -; d_gene: TRBD1; CDR3aa: CSDIRGRASTEAFF; CDR3nt: TGCAGCGATATCAGGGGGCGGGCTAGCACTGAAGCTTTCTTT
len: 13; v_gene: TRBV13; j_gene: TRBJ1-1; abundance: -; d_gene: TRBD1; CDR3aa: CASLDRVTAEAFF; CDR3nt: TGTGCCAGCCTGGACAGGGTTACTGCTGAAGCTTTCTTT
len: 15; v_gene: TRBV7-2; j_gene: TRBJ2-3; abundance: -; d_gene: -; CDR3aa: CASSLRGGAPDTQYF; CDR3nt: TGTGCCAGCAGCTTAAGGGGGGGGGCACCAGATACGCAGTATTTT
len: 17; v_gene: TRBV7-9; j_gene: TRBJ2-2; abundance: -; d_gene: TRBD2; CDR3aa: CASSPPEVAGGTGELFF; CDR3nt: TGTGCCAGCAGCCCCCCGGAGGTTGCGGGGGGAACCGGGGAGCTGTTTTTT
len: 15; v_gene: TRBV2; j_gene: TRBJ1-3; abundance: -; d_gene: -; CDR3aa: CASSDQGSRGNTIYF; CDR3nt: TGTGCCAGCAGTGACCAGGGGAGCAGAGGAAACACCATATATTTT
len: 14; v_gene: TRBV11-2; j_gene: TRBJ1-1; abundance: -; d_gene: -; CDR3aa: CASSGRLMNTEAFF; CDR3nt: TGTGCCAGCAGCGGCAGACTGATGAACACTGAAGCTTTCTTT
len: 16; v_gene: TRBV5-6; j_gene: TRBJ2-3; abundance: -; d_gene: TRBD2; CDR3aa: CASSSIAGTSTDTQYF; CDR3nt: TGTGCCAGCAGCTCGATAGCGGGAACTAGCACAGATACGCAGTATTTT
len: 16; v_gene: TRBV30; j_gene: TRBJ1-6; abundance: once; d_gene: -; CDR3aa: CAWREYGQGHNSPLHF; CDR3nt: TGTGCCTGGAGGGAGTACGGCCAGGGTCATAATTCACCCCTCCACTTT
len: 13; v_gene: TRBV19; j_gene: TRBJ1-2; abundance: -; d_gene: -; CDR3aa: CASSMRQVYGYTF; CDR3nt: TGTGCCAGTAGTATGCGACAGGTCTATGGCTACACCTTC
len: 14; v_gene: TRBV15; j_gene: TRBJ1-1; abundance: once; d_gene: -; CDR3aa: CATSRDQSGNGAFF; CDR3nt: TGTGCCACCAGCAGAGATCAGTCGGGGAATGGCGCTTTCTTT
len: 12; v_gene: TRBV2; j_gene: TRBJ1-1; abundance: few; d_gene: -; CDR3aa: CASSEGPREAFF; CDR3nt: TGTGCCAGCAGTGAAGGACCCCGGGAGGCTTTCTTT
len: 17; v_gene: TRBV4-1; j_gene: TRBJ2-7; abundance: few; d_gene: -; CDR3aa: CASSQGNGQSSTYEQYF; CDR3nt: TGCGCCAGCAGCCAAGGAAACGGACAGTCGTCAACCTACGAGCAGTACTTC
len: 15; v_gene: TRBV24-1; j_gene: TRBJ2-5; abundance: -; d_gene: TRBD1; CDR3aa: CATSEGQGGWETQYF; CDR3nt: TGTGCCACCAGTGAGGGACAGGGAGGTTGGGAGACCCAGTACTTC
len: 11; v_gene: TRBV5-1; j_gene: TRBJ2-1; abundance: once; d_gene: -; CDR3aa: CASSESNEQFF; CDR3nt: TGCGCCAGCAGCGAGTCAAATGAGCAGTTCTTC
len: 13; v_gene: TRBV29-1; j_gene: TRBJ1-1; abundance: -; d_gene: TRBD1; CDR3aa: CSVDQGGNTEAFF; CDR3nt: TGCAGCGTTGATCAGGGGGGGAACACTGAAGCTTTCTTT
len: 16; v_gene: TRBV4-1; j_gene: TRBJ1-2; abundance: -; d_gene: TRBD1; CDR3aa: CASSPTPGGTGAGYTF; CDR3nt: TGCGCCAGCAGCCCAACCCCCGGTGGGACAGGGGCTGGCTACACCTTC
len: 16; v_gene: TRBV6-4; j_gene: TRBJ2-6; abundance: -; d_gene: -; CDR3aa: CASRPYSGPGANVLTF; CDR3nt: TGTGCCAGCAGGCCGTACAGCGGTCCTGGGGCCAACGTCCTGACTTTC
len: 17; v_gene: TRBV2; j_gene: TRBJ2-5; abundance: -; d_gene: TRBD1; CDR3aa: CASRPRRGQGAGETQYF; CDR3nt: TGTGCCAGCAGACCAAGGAGGGGACAGGGGGCTGGAGAGACCCAGTACTTC
len: 18; v_gene: TRBV6-1; j_gene: TRBJ2-2; abundance: -; d_gene: -; CDR3aa: CASSDSSAGLFFTGELFF; CDR3nt: TGTGCCAGCAGTGATTCTTCGGCAGGGTTATTCTTCACCGGGGAGCTGTTTTTT
len: 14; v_gene: TRBV19; j_gene: TRBJ1-6; abundance: -; d_gene: -; CDR3aa: CASSSERVNSPLHF; CDR3nt: TGTGCCAGTAGTAGCGAGCGCGTTAATTCACCCCTCCACTTT
len: 13; v_gene: TRBV7-9; j_gene: TRBJ1-2; abundance: few; d_gene: -; CDR3aa: CASSLRGLRGYTF; CDR3nt: TGTGCCAGCAGCTTAAGGGGATTAAGGGGCTACACCTTC
len: 11; v_gene: TRBV20-1; j_gene: TRBJ1-2; abundance: -; d_gene: -; CDR3aa: CSARAGYGYTF; CDR3nt: TGCAGTGCTAGGGCAGGGTATGGCTACACCTTC
len: 11; v_gene: TRBV28; j_gene: TRBJ1-2; abundance: -; d_gene: -; CDR3aa: CASSSLYGYTF; CDR3nt: TGTGCCAGCAGTTCCCTCTATGGCTACACCTTC
len: 14; v_gene: TRBV11-3; j_gene: TRBJ1-3; abundance: few; d_gene: -; CDR3aa: CASSPGVRENTIYF; CDR3nt: TGTGCCAGCAGCCCGGGGGTACGGGAAAACACCATATATTTT
len: 13; v_gene: TRBV19; j_gene: TRBJ2-1; abundance: -; d_gene: -; CDR3aa: CASTPQGANEQFF; CDR3nt: TGTGCCAGTACCCCCCAAGGGGCCAATGAGCAGTTCTTC
len: 13; v_gene: TRBV12-5; j_gene: TRBJ1-5; abundance: -; d_gene: -; CDR3aa: CASGGASNQPQHF; CDR3nt: TGTGCTAGTGGGGGGGCCAGCAATCAGCCCCAGCATTTT
len: 13; v_gene: TRBV18; j_gene: TRBJ2-7; abundance: -; d_gene: -; CDR3aa: CASSPGDSREQYF; CDR3nt: TGTGCCAGCTCACCAGGAGACAGCCGCGAGCAGTACTTC
len: 16; v_gene: TRBV18; j_gene: TRBJ2-5; abundance: -; d_gene: -; CDR3aa: CASSPFQGEDPETQYF; CDR3nt: TGTGCCAGCTCACCATTTCAGGGGGAGGACCCAGAGACCCAGTACTTC
len: 15; v_gene: TRBV10-3; j_gene: TRBJ2-7; abundance: -; d_gene: TRBD1; CDR3aa: CAISGRDRSSYEQYF; CDR3nt: TGTGCCATCAGTGGCCGGGACAGGAGCTCCTACGAGCAGTACTTC
len: 15; v_gene: TRBV5-8; j_gene: TRBJ2-3; abundance: -; d_gene: -; CDR3aa: CASSLGQGGTDTQYF; CDR3nt: TGTGCCAGCAGCTTGGGTCAGGGGGGAACAGATACGCAGTATTTT